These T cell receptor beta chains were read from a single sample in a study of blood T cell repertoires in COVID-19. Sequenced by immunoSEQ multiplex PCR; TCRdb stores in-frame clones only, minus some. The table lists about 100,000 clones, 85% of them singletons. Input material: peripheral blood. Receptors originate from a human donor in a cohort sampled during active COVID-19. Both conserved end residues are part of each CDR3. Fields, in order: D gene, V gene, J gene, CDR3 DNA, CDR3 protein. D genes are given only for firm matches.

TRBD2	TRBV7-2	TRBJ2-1	TGTGCCAGCAGCCCAAGACTAGCTCGGAATGAGCAGTTCTTC	CASSPRLARNEQFF
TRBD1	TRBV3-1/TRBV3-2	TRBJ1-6	TGTGCCAGCACAGGACAGGGGGGACTTTCACCCCTCCACTTT	CASTGQGGLSPLHF
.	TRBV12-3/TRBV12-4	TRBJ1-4	TGTGCCAGCAGTGACAGTGGAGAAAAACTGTTTTTT	CASSDSGEKLFF
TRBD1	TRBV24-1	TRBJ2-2	TGTGCCACCAGTGACCCCGGGACAGGGGTGACCGGGGAGCTGTTTTTT	CATSDPGTGVTGELFF
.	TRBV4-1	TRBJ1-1	TGCGCCAGCAGCCAAGAAAGAGGGAACACTGAAGCTTTCTTT	CASSQERGNTEAFF
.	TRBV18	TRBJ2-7	TGTGCCAGCTCACCACCGGTGCACAGGGAAGGCTACGAGCAGTACTTC	CASSPPVHREGYEQYF
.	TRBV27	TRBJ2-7	TGTGCCAGCAGTTACGGTTTTGATATGCGAGAGCAGTACTTC	CASSYGFDMREQYF
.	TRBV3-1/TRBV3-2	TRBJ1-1	TGTGCCAGCAGCCAGGGGGGGGTGAACACTGAAGCTTTCTTT	CASSQGGVNTEAFF
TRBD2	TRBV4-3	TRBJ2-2	TGCGCCAGCAGCCAAGATGTCCTAGCGGGGGCTACCAACACCGGGGAGCTGTTTTTT	CASSQDVLAGATNTGELFF
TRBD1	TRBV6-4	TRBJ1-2	TGTGCCAGGGGCTCTGGGGACAGGGATTATGGCTACACCTTC	CARGSGDRDYGYTF
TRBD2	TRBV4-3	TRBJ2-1	TGCGCCAGCTCTAGCGGTTACAATGAGCAGTTCTTC	CASSSGYNEQFF
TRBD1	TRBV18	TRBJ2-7	TGTGCCAGCTCATCGAGGGGAACAGGGGGTGCCAGCGAGCAGTACTTC	CASSSRGTGGASEQYF
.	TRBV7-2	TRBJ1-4	TGTGCCAGCAGCTTAGACAGGAGTAGTGAAAAACTGTTTTTT	CASSLDRSSEKLFF
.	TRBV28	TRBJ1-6	TGTGCCAGCAGCTCTATCGGGACACAATATAATTCACCCCTCCACTTT	CASSSIGTQYNSPLHF
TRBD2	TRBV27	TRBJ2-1	TGTGCCAGCAGTTTGACTAGCGGCTACTACAATGAGCAGTTCTTC	CASSLTSGYYNEQFF
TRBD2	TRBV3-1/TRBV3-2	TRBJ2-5	TGTGCCAGCAGCCTAACCTCCGGGACTAGCATGGAGACCCAGTACTTC	CASSLTSGTSMETQYF